This TCR beta chain was sequenced during a study of response to subunit inactivated influenza vaccine. Study-wide findings and caveats: It was the authors' suggestion that each seasonal influenza vaccination recruits few new T cells.

TCRdb independently ran MiXCR on the RT-PCR reads; one entry per CDR3 protein. This sample yields about 540,000 distinct CDR3 sequences, of which around 13% are seen a single time; roughly 11% belongs to the top ten. On this clonotype: Its target is unknown.

Per germline, CDR1 SGHAT and CDR2 FQDESV (reference sequence). This CDR3 is 18 amino acids long. V dropped 4 bases and J dropped 5 bases, with 26 bases sitting between them. The chain is built from TRBV11-1 and TRBJ2-5, with D possibly being TRBD1 (5 bases). This TCR derives from a man in his fifties or sixties who received an inactivated influenza vaccine. The sequencing here drew on PBMCs from blood, taken about 13 days after vaccination. CDR3 region: CASSSPIVPAGLFETQYF. CDR3 coding DNA: TGTGCCAGCAGCTCCCCTATTGTACCCGCAGGGCTGTTTGAGACCCAGTACTTC.